These 28 T cell receptor beta chains were all obtained from the same sample, sequenced in a study of T-cell memory formation after mild COVID-19. MiXCR was run by TCRdb on the 5' RACE reads, yielding one entry per CDR3 protein. The sample gives more than 150,000 distinct CDR3 sequences, around a tenth of which show up once; approximately 3.4% is in the top ten. The sample taken for sequencing was PBMCs or a T cell subset sorted from them (not recorded which). These TCRs come from a man younger than 35 who had mild COVID-19 (a few samples of this study predate the infection). Cell type and time point are not known.

The sample holds a few counts of this clonotype. The V call is TRBV29-1, the J call TRBJ2-7, with 11 positions matching TRBD1. Looked up from germline, CDR1 is SQVTM and CDR2 is ANQGSEA. With 5 bases clipped from V and 5 bases from J, the junction kept 5 bases outside the gene matches. CDR3 size: 13 residues. CDR3: CSVSPGQGDEQYF. CDR3 in DNA: TGCAGCGTTTCCCCGGGACAGGGGGACGAGCAGTACTTC.

Ten or more counts support this clonotype. CDR3 DNA sequence: TGTGCCAGCCGAAATACAGGGGGCGGACAGCCCCAGCATTTT. This sequence encodes CASRNTGGGQPQHF. The rearrangement uses TRBV6-2 or TRBV6-3 and TRBJ1-5, with 9 nucleotides matching TRBD1. Germline V CDR1 and CDR2: MNHEY, SVGEGT. The CDR3 covers 14 residues. Losses at the gene ends were 8 bases for V and 7 bases for J; bases not matched to a gene: 9.

There are a few counts of this clonotype. The chain couples TRBV7-2 to TRBJ1-2; no firm D call. The V end was cut by 3 bases, the J end by 3 bases, with 11 bases between. The CDR3 loop spans 14 amino acids. In germline, CDR1 is SGHTA, CDR2 FQGNSA. The CDR3 DNA is TGTGCCAGCAGCTTCCTGCAGGTCGACTATGGCTACACCTTC. Residues: CASSFLQVDYGYTF.

This clonotype was counted many times. The chain recombines TRBV4-3 with TRBJ2-4; 10 bases line up with TRBD1. The CDR3 runs 20 residues. V shed 3 bases and J 0 bases; nucleotides not matched to a gene: 14. Germline CDR1 is LGHNA and CDR2 is YSLEER. The chain's CDR3 is CASSQETGGGVALAKNIQYF. The CDR3 DNA follows: TGCGCCAGCAGCCAGGAGACAGGGGGCGGAGTGGCTCTAGCCAAAAACATTCAGTACTTC.

This clonotype turned up a few times. As DNA, the CDR3 is TGTGCCAGCAGTTCGGTGGGACTACCGAAGAAACACACCTTC. Translation: CASSSVGLPKKHTF. V gene TRBV27 combines with J gene TRBJ1-2, with D perhaps TRBD1 (5 bases). Deletions cut 4 bases from V and 12 bases from J, with 21 bases between. Germline CDR1 is MNHEY and CDR2 is SMNVEV (reference sequence). The CDR3 is made up of 14 amino acids.

In this sample, this clonotype turned up many times. The chain joins TRBV20-1 to TRBJ2-7, with D tentatively TRBD2 (6 bases). The ends were cut back, 7 bases at V and 4 bases at J, with 17 bases in the middle. CDR1 and CDR2 (germline): DFQATT, SNEGSKA (reference sequence). CDR3 size: 13 residues. The CDR3 nucleotides read TGCAGTGTGAGAGGCGGGGATCTATACGAGCAGTACTTC. This gives the protein CSVRGGDLYEQYF.

The V and J genes are TRBV12-3 or TRBV12-4 and TRBJ2-5; TRBD2 aligns across 11 bases. The trim removed 6 bases at V and 4 bases at J, leaving 7 bases unmatched. There are 15 residues in the CDR3. CDR3 region: CASSSGTSGPETQYF. CDR3 DNA sequence: TGTGCCAGCAGCTCCGGGACTAGCGGTCCAGAGACCCAGTACTTC.

The chain links TRBV20-1 to TRBJ1-2; D is ambiguous. The CDR3 has 13 residues. Germline-derived CDR1 and CDR2 are DFQATT and SNEGSKA (reference sequence). V was pared by 0 bases and J by 4 bases, with 9 bases between. The CDR3 loop is CSARDLDRYGYTF. DNA for the CDR3: TGCAGTGCTAGAGATCTGGACCGCTATGGCTACACCTTC.

The chain carries TRBV15 and TRBJ1-4; D is ambiguous. The CDR3 has 14 residues. V was pared by 5 bases and J by 4 bases, with 11 bases between. Germline CDR1 is LNHNV and CDR2 is YYDKDF (reference sequence). CDR3 protein: CATSGRTGNEKLFF. CDR3 DNA sequence: TGTGCCACCAGCGGCAGAACCGGTAATGAAAAACTGTTTTTT. Full variable domain (outside the CDR3, taken from reference TRBV15 and TRBJ1-4): DAMVIQNPRYQVTQFGKPVTLSCSQTLNHNVMYWYQQKSSQAPKLLFHYYDKDFNNEADTPDNFQSRRPNTSFCFLDIRSPGLGDTAMYLCATSGRTGNEKLFFGSGTQLSVL.

This clonotype came up a few times. This rearrangement joins TRBV7-2 to TRBJ2-2; 8 nucleotides align to TRBD1. Germline CDR1 SGHTA, CDR2 FQGNSA. This CDR3 is built from 16 residues. V was clipped by 5 bases and J by 0 bases; unmatched bases: 5. DNA for the CDR3: TGTGCCAGCAGCCGACGGACAGGGACGAACACCGGGGAGCTGTTTTTT. Protein sequence: CASSRRTGTNTGELFF.

This clonotype was detected a few times. The chain uses TRBV5-5 and TRBJ1-3; D call uncertain. The CDR3 has 12 residues. From germline, CDR1 is SGHKS and CDR2 YYEKEE (reference sequence). V gave up 0 bases and J gave up 4 bases, with 2 bases separating them. CDR3 nucleotide sequence: TGTGCCAGCAGCTTGGACGGAAACACCATATATTTT. Encoded protein: CASSLDGNTIYF.

In its sample, this clonotype was seen many times. J is TRBJ2-3 and V is TRBV29-1, with D perhaps being TRBD1 or TRBD2 (6 bases each). The germline V gene has CDR1 SQVTM and CDR2 ANQGSEA. With 4 bases removed from V and 6 bases from J, the gap between germline ends came to 23 bases. This CDR3 is 16 amino acids long. The CDR3 bases are TGCAGCGTTGGCCGGGTGAGGGGGGCGGCCGGGGATACGCAGTATTTT. As protein: CSVGRVRGAAGDTQYF.

The chain carries TRBV9 and TRBJ2-5, with 10 positions matching TRBD2. Germline CDR1 reads SGDLS; CDR2 reads YYNGEE. Trimming removed 4 bases from V and 5 bases from J; junction bases left unmatched: 5. This CDR3 spans 14 amino acids. CDR3: CASSPGTSVETQYF. As DNA, the CDR3 is TGTGCCAGCAGCCCGGGGACTAGCGTGGAGACCCAGTACTTC.

This clonotype was detected only a few times. The chain joins TRBV29-1 to TRBJ1-2; TRBD1 matches at 9 bases. After removal of 4 bases from V and 6 bases from J, the junction contained 12 bases not matched to a gene. Germline CDR1 is SQVTM and CDR2 is ANQGSEA. The CDR3 consists of 15 residues. The DNA of the CDR3 is TGCAGCGTTGGGGCCCTCGACAGGGGGAAGAATGGCTACACCTTC. Translated, it gives CSVGALDRGKNGYTF.

The V call is TRBV9, the J call TRBJ2-1; possibly TRBD2 for D (5 bases). The CDR3 covers 12 residues. Germline V gene lookup returns CDR1 SGDLS and CDR2 YYNGEE. The V end was cut by 4 bases, the J end by 6 bases, with 8 bases between. The CDR3 region is CASSSSPNEQFF. The CDR3 region has the DNA TGTGCCAGCAGCTCTAGCCCCAATGAGCAGTTCTTC.

CDR3 coding DNA: TGCGCCAGCAGCTCAACCCCGACCGGGACAGGGGCCTGGAATGAGCAGTTCTTC. It encodes CASSSTPTGTGAWNEQFF. V is TRBV5-1 and J is TRBJ2-1, with 10 bases that match TRBD1. J lost 7 bases, V lost 3 bases, and 16 bases had no gene match. The V gene's germline CDR1 is SGHRS and CDR2 YFSETQ. There are 18 residues in the CDR3.

The chain couples TRBV6-5 to TRBJ1-3; D is ambiguous. Trimming removed 2 bases from V and 3 bases from J, with 11 bases in between. This CDR3 contains 15 residues. Looked up from germline, CDR1 is MNHEY and CDR2 is SVGAGI. CDR3 DNA sequence: TGTGCCAGCAGTTACCATCGGGAGGGTGGAAACACCATATATTTT. It specifies CASSYHREGGNTIYF.

In this sample, this clonotype turned up a few times. The DNA for the CDR3 is TGTGCCAGCAAACCTGGACAGTTCTTTGGCGCCTCCACAGATACGCAGTATTTT. This encodes CASKPGQFFGASTDTQYF. The chain couples TRBV6-5 to TRBJ2-3; TRBD1 is a possible D gene (6 bases). The length of the CDR3 is 18 residues. With 7 bases removed from V and 2 bases from J, the gap between germline ends came to 25 bases. Germline V CDR1 and CDR2: MNHEY, SVGAGI.

The chain uses TRBV4-3 and TRBJ2-5, with D possibly being TRBD1 or TRBD2 (5 bases each). The V gene lost 0 bases and the J gene lost 0 bases, with 14 bases spanning the gap. Germline CDR1 reads LGHNA; CDR2 reads YSLEER. The CDR3 has 17 residues. The CDR3 sequence: CASSQDRRDGYQETQYF. The CDR3 region has the DNA TGCGCCAGCAGCCAAGATCGTCGGGACGGGTACCAAGAGACCCAGTACTTC.

This clonotype occurred a few times. The V call is TRBV14, the J call TRBJ2-3, with 11 positions matching TRBD1. Unmatched junction bases numbered 4, after V lost 8 bases and J lost 6 bases. CDR1 and CDR2 (germline): SGHDN, FVKESK. The CDR3 is 13 residues long. The DNA for the CDR3 is TGTGCCAGCGGACAGGGGGCAGCGGATACGCAGTATTTT. It encodes CASGQGAADTQYF.

The table lists this clonotype with many counts. The gene calls are TRBV20-1 and TRBJ1-1; a possible D gene is TRBD1 (5 bases). Trimming shortened V by 0 bases and J by 3 bases, and 11 bases separated the two germline ends. There are 14 residues in the CDR3. The germline CDR1 and CDR2 sequences are DFQATT and SNEGSKA (reference sequence). The CDR3 sequence: CSARDRGGYTEAFF. Written as DNA, the CDR3 is TGCAGTGCTAGAGATCGGGGGGGTTACACTGAAGCTTTCTTT.

This clonotype was observed a few times. The gene calls are TRBV28 and TRBJ1-5, with TRBD1 as a possible D gene (5 bases). The CDR3 length is 15 residues. Trimming left V 5 bases short and J 1 base short, with 12 bases between. Germline loops: CDR1 MDHEN, CDR2 SYDVKM. Written as DNA, the CDR3 is TGTGCCAGCAGTACCGGGACCCCCAGCAATCAGCCCCAGCATTTT. This codes for CASSTGTPSNQPQHF.

The V gene is TRBV20-1, the J gene TRBJ2-1; TRBD2 aligns across 9 bases. Germline loops: CDR1 DFQATT, CDR2 SNEGSKA (reference sequence). Trimming took 7 bases from V and 8 from J; bases not matched to a gene: 6. The CDR3 has 12 amino acids. CDR3 protein: CSVGGGAYEQFF. The CDR3 coding sequence is TGCAGTGTGGGCGGGGGGGCCTATGAGCAGTTCTTC.

V and J are TRBV10-3 and TRBJ1-5, with 7 bases aligning to TRBD1. After removal of 0 bases from V and 7 bases from J, the junction contained 6 bases not matched to a gene. Germline CDR1 is ENHRY and CDR2 is SYGVKD. The CDR3 spans 15 residues. The CDR3: CAISESDRDGQPQHF. Here the CDR3 DNA reads TGTGCCATCAGTGAGTCCGACAGGGATGGCCAGCCCCAGCATTTT.

The rearrangement joins TRBV5-1 to TRBJ2-7; D tentatively reads TRBD1 or TRBD2 (5 bases each). The CDR3 is made up of 17 amino acids. CDR1 SGHRS and CDR2 YFSETQ come from the germline V gene. Between the trimmed V and J ends, which lost 0 bases and 0 bases, there was a span of 16 bases. CDR3: CASSLASPGRSSYEQYF. In DNA form, the CDR3 reads TGCGCCAGCAGCTTGGCCTCACCGGGACGAAGCTCCTACGAGCAGTACTTC.

The chain combines TRBV5-1 with TRBJ2-7; D may be TRBD1 (5 bases). V lost 4 bases and J 0 bases, leaving 11 bases between the germline ends. There are 14 residues in the CDR3. CDR1 is SGHRS and CDR2 is YFSETQ in the germline V gene. The CDR3 protein is CASSLTGNSYEQYF. The CDR3 region has the DNA TGCGCCAGCAGCCTAACAGGTAACTCCTACGAGCAGTACTTC.

This clonotype was detected a few times. This chain links TRBV29-1 with TRBJ1-1; no clear D. CDR3 length: 10 amino acids. Germline assignment: CDR1 SQVTM and CDR2 ANQGSEA. V gave up 7 bases and J gave up 4 bases, with 7 bases separating them. The CDR3 sequence: CSGASTEAFF. The CDR3 nucleotides read TGCAGCGGGGCGAGCACTGAAGCTTTCTTT.

The V call is TRBV29-1, the J call TRBJ1-5; the D gene is possibly TRBD1 (6 bases). Trimming took off 4 bases at V and 2 bases at J, with 12 bases between the two ends. CDR3 size: 14 residues. CDR1 and CDR2 from the germline V gene are SQVTM and ANQGSEA. The CDR3 sequence is CSVAGDKGNQPQHF. In DNA form, the CDR3 reads TGCAGCGTTGCAGGGGATAAGGGCAATCAGCCCCAGCATTTT.